The 25 T cell receptor beta chains reported below all come from one sample, sequenced in a study of CD8 T cell repertoires and HIV-1 epitope variants (dated by TCRdb to 2020 to 2022). The library was made by the immunoSEQ multiplex PCR assay. The source is immuneACCESS, and TCRdb retained only in-frame sequences with V and J called. Part of the clones is not carried over; for the studies checked, unresolved V genes explain less than half of this, and the remainder is unexplained. The sample table lists approximately 90,000 clones, approximately 70% of them with a count of one. Around a quarter of the sample comes from the top ten. Sequences were obtained from uncultured baseline CD8+ T cells from peripheral blood mononuclear cells (PBMCs). Receptors originate from a male donor with HIV.

The rearrangement joins TRBV30 to TRBJ1-1; D gene unclear. Germline V gene sequence: CDR1 GTSNPN, CDR2 SVGIG (reference sequence). The CDR3 has 14 residues. Trimming cost V 0 bases and J 1 base, with 9 bases left between them. The DNA for the CDR3 is TGTGCCTGGAGTGTAGCAGGAGAGAACACTGAAGCTTTCTTT. This gives the protein CAWSVAGENTEAFF.

V gene TRBV6-5 combines with J gene TRBJ2-1; unclear D gene. Germline V lookup: CDR1 MNHEY, CDR2 SVGAGI. V lost 5 bases, J lost 0 bases, and 5 bases lay in between. The CDR3 is 13 residues long. DNA of the CDR3: TGTGCCAGCAGTGGTAGCTCCTACAATGAGCAGTTCTTC. Translating it yields CASSGSSYNEQFF.

This chain links TRBV15 with TRBJ2-1; 8 bases agree with TRBD2. J was trimmed by 3 bases and V by 4 bases; bases with no gene match: 5. The CDR3 consists of 15 residues. Looked up from germline, CDR1 is LNHNV and CDR2 is YYDKDF (reference sequence). Written as DNA, the CDR3 is TGTGCCACCAGCATGGGACTAGAAGACTACAATGAGCAGTTCTTC. Its translation: CATSMGLEDYNEQFF.

In its sample, this clone was seen once. The chain is built from TRBV28 and TRBJ2-7, with D possibly being TRBD1 or TRBD2 (5 bases each). CDR3 length equals 13 residues. Germline V gene sequence: CDR1 MDHEN, CDR2 SYDVKM. V shed 6 bases and J shed 3 bases, with 12 bases lying between them. CDR3 sequence reads: CASSPGTFYEQYF. The CDR3 nucleotides are TGTGCCAGCAGCCCCGGGACCTTCTACGAGCAGTACTTC.

V gene TRBV5-4 combines with J gene TRBJ2-2; D is unresolved. From germline, CDR1 is SGHNT and CDR2 YYREEE (reference sequence). The CDR3 covers 15 residues. The V end was cut by 4 bases, the J end by 4 bases, with 14 bases between. CDR3 residues: CASSPLVSPTGELFF. As DNA, the CDR3 is TGTGCCAGCAGCCCCCTCGTTAGTCCCACCGGGGAGCTGTTTTTT. Supplemented by reference TRBV5-4 and TRBJ2-2, the full variable domain reads ETGVTQSPTHLIKTRGQQVTLRCSSQSGHNTVSWYQQALGQGPQFIFQYYREEENGRGNFPPRFSGLQFPNYSSELNVNALELDDSALYLCASSPLVSPTGELFFGEGSRLTVL.

This clone was counted a few times. The chain links TRBV28 to TRBJ2-5; 8 bases agree with TRBD1. This CDR3 is built from 14 residues. Per germline, CDR1 MDHEN and CDR2 SYDVKM. After removal of 4 bases from V and 4 bases from J, the junction contained 5 bases not matched to a gene. DNA of the CDR3: TGTGCCAGCAGTTCCCGGACAGGGCTAGAGACCCAGTACTTC. This translates into CASSSRTGLETQYF.

The chain links TRBV11-3 to TRBJ2-7; 8 bases agree with TRBD1. CDR3 length: 13 residues. Trimming removed 5 bases from V and 3 bases from J; junction bases left unmatched: 3. CDR1 SGHNT and CDR2 YENEEA come from the germline V gene. CDR3 region: CASSGTGGYEQYF. For the CDR3, the DNA is TGTGCCAGCAGCGGGACAGGAGGCTACGAGCAGTACTTC.

As regards this clone: Other DNA sequences in the same sample also yield this CDR3. The chain has TRBV28 and TRBJ1-2; 7 bases agree with TRBD1. V dropped 2 bases and J dropped 2; count of bases not matched to a gene: 2. The germline CDR1 and CDR2 sequences are MDHEN and SYDVKM. CDR3 length: 14 amino acids. CDR3 residues: CASSLTGANYGYTF. Here the CDR3 DNA reads TGTGCCAGCAGTTTAACAGGGGCCAACTATGGCTACACCTTC.

This chain links TRBV27 with TRBJ1-1, with 8 bases aligning to TRBD1. Germline V gene data show CDR1 as MNHEY and CDR2 as SMNVEV (reference sequence). Trimming cost V 8 bases and J 2 bases; bases outside gene matches: 7. The length of the CDR3 is 14 residues. CDR3 loop: CASGDRGGNTEAFF. As DNA, the CDR3 is TGTGCCAGCGGCGACAGGGGCGGTAACACTGAAGCTTTCTTT.

In its sample, this clone was seen once. The chain combines TRBV19 with TRBJ2-7; D not certain. The V end was cut by 8 bases, the J end by 5 bases, with 4 bases between. From germline, CDR1 is LNHDA and CDR2 SQIVND (reference sequence). The CDR3 totals 9 residues. The CDR3 protein is CASFNEQYF. CDR3 DNA: TGTGCCAGTTTCAACGAGCAGTACTTC. Looking up the rest from reference TRBV19 and TRBJ2-7 gives the full variable domain: DGGITQSPKYLFRKEGQNVTLSCEQNLNHDAMYWYRQDPGQGLRLIYYSQIVNDFQKGDIAEGYSVSREKKESFPLTVTSAQKNPTAFYLCASFNEQYFGPGTRLTVT.

The V call is TRBV5-5, the J call TRBJ2-5; tentatively, D is TRBD1 (5 bases). The V end was cut by 4 bases, the J end by 0 bases, with 10 bases between. Germline assignment: CDR1 SGHKS and CDR2 YYEKEE (reference sequence). The CDR3 spans 14 residues. DNA for the CDR3: TGTGCCAGCAGCGGGTCAGGGTACCAAGAGACCCAGTACTTC. Translating gives CASSGSGYQETQYF.

This clone was recorded once. The V and J genes are TRBV9 and TRBJ1-1, with D perhaps TRBD1 (5 bases). The CDR3 spans 15 residues. V lost 4 bases to trimming and J lost 0 bases, with 13 bases between them. CDR1 is SGDLS and CDR2 is YYNGEE in the germline V gene. The CDR3 sequence is CASSPGGGVNTEAFF. The CDR3 DNA is TGTGCCAGCAGCCCAGGTGGGGGTGTGAACACTGAAGCTTTCTTT.

This CDR3 reads CAIRGTDQPFYEQYF. The CDR3 DNA follows: TGTGCCATCAGGGGGACAGATCAACCTTTCTACGAGCAGTACTTC. This chain connects TRBV10-3 to TRBJ2-7, with TRBD1 matching over 7 bases. V dropped 6 bases and J dropped 3; count of bases not matched to a gene: 11. CDR1 is ENHRY, CDR2 SYGVKD, per germline. The CDR3 is 15 amino acids.

The gene calls are TRBV5-1 and TRBJ2-3; D is undetermined. V lost 3 bases and J lost 2, with 4 bases in between. The CDR3 consists of 12 residues. Germline CDR1 reads SGHRS; CDR2 reads YFSETQ. The CDR3 protein is CASSYDTDTQYF. The CDR3 nucleotides read TGCGCCAGCAGCTACGACACAGATACGCAGTATTTT.

The V gene is TRBV6-6, the J gene TRBJ2-3; D is unresolved. Germline V gene sequence: CDR1 MNHNY, CDR2 SVGAGI (reference sequence). V lost 3 bases and J lost 7, with 11 bases in between. The length of the CDR3 is 13 residues. This CDR3 is CASSYALDHTQYF. CDR3 in DNA: TGTGCCAGCAGTTATGCCCTAGATCATACGCAGTATTTT.

The chain uses TRBV7-9 and TRBJ2-7, with TRBD1 identical over 7 bases. V was pared by 2 bases and J by 7 bases, with 5 bases of the junction left unmatched. Per the germline V gene, CDR1 is SEHNR and CDR2 is FQNEAQ (reference sequence). The CDR3 totals 13 residues. CDR3 coding DNA: TGTGCCAGCAGCTTAAAGGGGGCGCGGGAGCAGTACTTC. It encodes CASSLKGAREQYF.

The chain uses TRBV29-1 and TRBJ1-1; TRBD1 aligns across 7 bases. The trim removed 5 bases at V and 2 bases at J, leaving 5 bases unmatched. Germline lookup yields CDR1 SQVTM and CDR2 ANQGSEA. The CDR3 runs to 13 residues. The CDR3 nucleotides read TGCAGCGTTCGACAGGGTTTTAACACTGAAGCTTTCTTT. Translated: CSVRQGFNTEAFF.

The chain has TRBV5-5 and TRBJ2-2; D uncertain. The V end was cut by 0 bases, the J end by 5 bases, with 5 bases between. This CDR3 contains 13 residues. Germline CDR1 is SGHKS and CDR2 is YYEKEE (reference sequence). The CDR3 sequence: CASSLAGTGELFF. For the CDR3, the DNA is TGTGCCAGCAGCTTGGCCGGTACCGGGGAGCTGTTTTTT.

The gene calls are TRBV6-1 and TRBJ1-2; no firm D call. Trimming left V 3 bases short and J 6 bases short, with 8 bases between. CDR1 is MNHNS and CDR2 is SASEGT in the germline V gene. There are 12 residues in the CDR3. The CDR3 sequence is CASSDNGHGYTF. In DNA form, the CDR3 reads TGTGCCAGCAGTGATAACGGCCATGGCTACACCTTC.

This clone has more than one count but fewer than ten. The chain is built from TRBV19 and TRBJ2-2; 8 positions agree with TRBD2. The germline V gene encodes CDR1 LNHDA and CDR2 SQIVND (reference sequence). CDR3 length equals 15 residues. J gave up 7 bases and V 3 bases, and 7 bases lay outside the gene matches. In nucleotides, the CDR3 is TGTGCCAGTAGTATCGGGAGGGTCAGGGGCGGGGAGCTGTTTTTT. It specifies CASSIGRVRGGELFF.

The chain links TRBV5-1 to TRBJ1-1, with a weak D call TRBD1 (5 bases). This CDR3 is 14 amino acids long. V gave up 3 bases and J gave up 6 bases, with 15 bases separating them. The germline V gene has CDR1 SGHRS and CDR2 YFSETQ. In DNA form, the CDR3 reads TGCGCCAGCAGCTCAATGACAGATGCGGCTGAAGCTTTCTTT. Encoded protein: CASSSMTDAAEAFF.

The chain links TRBV6-1 to TRBJ2-3; D unclear. The length of the CDR3 is 13 residues. V lost 7 bases and J 2 bases, leaving 10 bases between the germline ends. Germline V gene sequence: CDR1 MNHNS, CDR2 SASEGT. In DNA form, the CDR3 reads TGTGCCAGCAACGAACTGTACACAGATACGCAGTATTTT. Its protein is CASNELYTDTQYF.

The V and J genes are TRBV12-5 and TRBJ1-1, with 7 bases identical to TRBD1. This CDR3 comprises 17 residues. The junction had 14 bases not matched to a gene; V was cut back by 7 bases and J by 0 bases. Germline-derived CDR1 and CDR2 are LGHNT and FRNRAP. The CDR3 coding sequence is TGTGCTAGTGCCTGGGGAAAGGGGGCTTACTTGAACACTGAAGCTTTCTTT. Protein sequence: CASAWGKGAYLNTEAFF. Full variable domain (rest looked up from reference TRBV12-5 and TRBJ1-1): DARVTQTPRHKVTEMGQEVTMRCQPILGHNTVFWYRQTMMQGLELLAYFRNRAPLDDSGMPKDRFSAEMPDATLATLKIQPSEPRDSAVYFCASAWGKGAYLNTEAFFGQGTRLTVV.

This chain uses TRBV11-1 with TRBJ1-6, with 7 bases lining up with TRBD1. Trimming at V came to 0 bases and at J to 8 bases, leaving 1 base not matched to a gene. The CDR3 covers 14 residues. Per germline, CDR1 SGHAT and CDR2 FQDESV (reference sequence). The CDR3 here is CASSLAGGDSPLHF. CDR3 in DNA: TGTGCCAGCAGCTTAGCAGGGGGCGATTCACCCCTCCACTTT.

The V gene is TRBV19, the J gene TRBJ1-3; no definite D call. Trimming took off 7 bases at V and 7 bases at J, with 20 bases between the two ends. This CDR3 is built from 15 residues. In germline, CDR1 is LNHDA, CDR2 SQIVND (reference sequence). The CDR3 nucleotides are TGTGCCAGTATTAGGTCGCCCATCGCCGGGAACACCATATATTTT. As protein: CASIRSPIAGNTIYF.